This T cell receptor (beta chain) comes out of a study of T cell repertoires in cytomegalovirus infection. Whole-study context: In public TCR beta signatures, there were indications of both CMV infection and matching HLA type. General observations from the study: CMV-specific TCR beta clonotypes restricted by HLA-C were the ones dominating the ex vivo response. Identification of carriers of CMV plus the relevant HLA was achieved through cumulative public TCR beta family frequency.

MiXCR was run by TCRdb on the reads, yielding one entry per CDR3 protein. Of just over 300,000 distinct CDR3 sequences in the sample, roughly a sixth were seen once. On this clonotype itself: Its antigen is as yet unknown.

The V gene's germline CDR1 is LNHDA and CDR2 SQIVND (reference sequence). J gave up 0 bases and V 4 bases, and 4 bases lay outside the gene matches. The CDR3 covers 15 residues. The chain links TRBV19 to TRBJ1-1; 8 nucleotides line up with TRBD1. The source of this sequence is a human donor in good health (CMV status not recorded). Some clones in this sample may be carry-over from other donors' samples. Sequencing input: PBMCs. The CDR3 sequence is CASSKQGGMNTEAFF. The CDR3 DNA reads TGTGCCAGTAGTAAACAGGGGGGGATGAACACTGAAGCTTTCTTT. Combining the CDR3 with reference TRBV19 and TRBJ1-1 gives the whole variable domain DGGITQSPKYLFRKEGQNVTLSCEQNLNHDAMYWYRQDPGQGLRLIYYSQIVNDFQKGDIAEGYSVSREKKESFPLTVTSAQKNPTAFYLCASSKQGGMNTEAFFGQGTRLTVV.